The present entry profiles one T cell receptor (beta chain) with its context. Its antigen remains unknown. The study pooled second doses at about 4 or about 12 weeks. The data were obtained in a study of T cell responses to AZD1222 COVID-19 vaccine. Study observations and caveats: Spike-spanning, vaccine-associated CD4 TCRs were dominant at 160-218 and 743-854. The repertoires were collected only after the peak T cell response. Possibly, clonal diversity was underestimated; donors were largely white British and included more females.

Germline values: CDR1 MNHEY, CDR2 SVGAGI. The CDR3 runs to 12 residues. Trimming removed 5 bases at V and 3 bases at J, with 8 bases between. Profiled with immunoSEQ multiplex PCR; TCRdb holds only in-frame clones, not every one. Of about 180,000 clones listed, almost 90% are singletons. The starting material was peripheral blood, obtained 28 days after the second AZD1222 dose. The TCR was taken from an adult who received the AZD1222 COVID-19 vaccine. The chain joins TRBV6-5 to TRBJ2-7; tentative D call: TRBD1 (6 bases). DNA for the CDR3: TGTGCCAGCAGTAGGGGGAGCTACGAGCAGTACTTC. Translating gives CASSRGSYEQYF.